Each of the 17 T cell receptor beta chains below was sequenced from the same sample in a study of OX40 agonist ivuxolimab in advanced cancers. TCRdb's copy holds only in-frame clones and misses some; the assay was immunoSEQ multiplex PCR. The data contain approximately 54,000 clones, 88% of them singletons. The material sequenced was CD4+ or CD8+ T cells sorted from blood, taken in a trial of the OX40 agonist ivuxolimab. These receptors all come from an adult with an advanced solid tumor such as melanoma, head and neck, liver or kidney cancer.

The chain joins TRBV6-5 to TRBJ2-1; D unclear. V was clipped by 0 bases and J by 0 bases, with 9 bases between them. The CDR3 covers 16 residues. The germline V gene has CDR1 MNHEY and CDR2 SVGAGI. The CDR3 loop is CASSYSDFYSYNEQFF. CDR3 in DNA: TGTGCCAGCAGTTACTCAGACTTCTACTCCTACAATGAGCAGTTCTTC.

V and J are TRBV28 and TRBJ1-2; 10 bases are a match to TRBD1. CDR3 length equals 14 residues. V was pared by 5 bases and J by 5 bases, with 5 bases of the junction left unmatched. CDR1 is MDHEN, CDR2 SYDVKM, per germline. CDR3 sequence (DNA): TGTGCCAGCAGTCCGGGGACAGGGGATTATGGCTACACCTTC. Translating it yields CASSPGTGDYGYTF.

This clone was counted a few times. The chain links TRBV5-8 to TRBJ1-1; D might be TRBD1 (5 bases). V was trimmed by 1 base and J by 3 bases, leaving 13 bases between them. CDR3 size: 15 residues. CDR1 and CDR2 (germline): SGHTS, YDEGEE. CDR3 nucleotides: TGTGCCAGCAGCTTGTGGGGCAGAGAGCACACTGAAGCTTTCTTT. Translating gives CASSLWGREHTEAFF.

The V and J genes are TRBV5-1 and TRBJ2-5, with 13 bases that match TRBD2. V gave up 4 bases and J gave up 4 bases; unmatched junction bases: 7. The CDR3 totals 16 residues. The germline V gene encodes CDR1 SGHRS and CDR2 YFSETQ. CDR3 DNA: TGCGCCAGCAGCGCTACTAGCGGGGGGGCCCGAGAGACCCAGTACTTC. This translates into CASSATSGGARETQYF.

The CDR3 sequence: CASMQGNTNTGELFF. The CDR3 nucleotides are TGTGCCAGCATGCAGGGAAACACGAACACCGGGGAGCTGTTTTTT. The rearrangement links TRBV2 to TRBJ2-2, with D perhaps TRBD1 (5 bases). This CDR3 spans 15 amino acids. Germline loops: CDR1 SNHLY, CDR2 FYNNEI. V was clipped by 7 bases and J by 0 bases, with 12 bases between them.

The rearrangement links TRBV5-1 to TRBJ2-5; D not resolved. The V and J ends lost 3 bases and 1 base respectively, with 10 bases between them. Germline CDR1 and CDR2: SGHRS and YFSETQ. The CDR3 extends over 14 amino acids. The CDR3 protein is CASSYTVGQETQYF. For the CDR3, the DNA is TGCGCCAGCAGCTATACAGTGGGCCAAGAGACCCAGTACTTC.

This clone was seen more than once but under ten times. V gene TRBV11-3 combines with J gene TRBJ2-3, with D perhaps TRBD2 (5 bases). Germline V gives CDR1 SGHNT, CDR2 YENEEA. The CDR3 length is 14 residues. Between the trimmed V and J ends, which lost 5 bases and 6 bases, there was a span of 15 bases. The CDR3 region has the DNA TGTGCCAGCAGCCCCCGGACTGGGCAGGATACGCAGTATTTT. Amino acid sequence: CASSPRTGQDTQYF.

J is TRBJ2-7 and V is TRBV13; D perhaps matches TRBD1 (5 bases). Germline V gene lookup returns CDR1 PRHDT and CDR2 FYEKMQ (reference sequence). V lost 5 bases and J 5 bases, leaving 16 bases between the germline ends. This CDR3 contains 14 residues. CDR3 amino acids: CASSHNQGLNEQYF. The CDR3 DNA follows: TGTGCCAGCAGCCACAATCAGGGTCTCAACGAGCAGTACTTC.

The CDR3 coding sequence is TGTGCCAGCACCCCCCACGGTAGTTCGTACAATGAGCAGTTCTTC. It is translated as CASTPHGSSYNEQFF. This rearrangement joins TRBV7-3 to TRBJ2-1, with no clear D. This CDR3 region has 15 residues. Germline values: CDR1 SGHTA, CDR2 FQGTGA. V gave up 7 bases and J gave up 4 bases, with 17 bases separating them.

The chain combines TRBV19 with TRBJ2-2; D remains unclear. CDR3 length: 16 residues. Germline V CDR1 and CDR2: LNHDA, SQIVND (reference sequence). V was cut by 7 bases and J by 2 bases, with 17 bases left in between. CDR3 nucleotides: TGTGCCAGTACCCCCCCAAGGCAGCCCAACACCGGGGAGCTGTTTTTT. It yields the protein CASTPPRQPNTGELFF.

This clone was seen only once. The chain links TRBV6-5 to TRBJ2-7, with a possible D match to TRBD2 (5 bases). Germline V CDR1 and CDR2: MNHEY, SVGAGI. The CDR3 contains 14 residues. Trimming removed 7 bases from V and 2 bases from J, with 15 bases in between. The CDR3 nucleotides are TGTGCCAGCAAAAGAGGAGGTTGGGCCTACGAGCAGTACTTC. It yields the protein CASKRGGWAYEQYF.

This clone was seen once. The chain uses TRBV7-9 and TRBJ2-5, with 8 bases lining up with TRBD2. The junction had 8 bases not matched to a gene; V was cut back by 5 bases and J by 12 bases. Germline V gives CDR1 SEHNR, CDR2 FQNEAQ (reference sequence). CDR3 size: 12 residues. The DNA for the CDR3 is TGTGCCAGCAGCCAAATGGCGACTAGCGAGTACTTC. This codes for CASSQMATSEYF.

The V gene is TRBV21-1, the J gene TRBJ2-7; TRBD2, the table's D call, lacks a check against the DNA. TRBV21-1 is shown as a pseudogene. The CDR3 length is 21 residues. The CDR3 coding sequence is TGTGCCAGCAGACATAGAGAACTAGCGGGAGCCGCGGACGACAAGCGCTCCGAGCAGTACTTC. It translates to CASRHRELAGAADDKRSEQYF.

A single count supports this clone. The V and J genes are TRBV2 and TRBJ2-3, with D tentatively TRBD1 (6 bases). Trimming took 2 bases from V and 6 from J, leaving 15 bases between them. CDR3 length: 15 amino acids. Per the germline V gene, CDR1 is SNHLY and CDR2 is FYNNEI. The CDR3 region is CASSESGQGVDTQYF. CDR3 DNA sequence: TGTGCCAGCAGTGAATCGGGACAAGGGGTGGATACGCAGTATTTT. Drawing the rest from reference TRBV2 and TRBJ2-3, the complete variable domain is EPEVTQTPSHQVTQMGQEVILRCVPISNHLYFYWYRQILGQKVEFLVSFYNNEISEKSEIFDDQFSVERPDGSNFTLKIRSTKLEDSAMYFCASSESGQGVDTQYFGPGTRLTVL.

The V and J genes are TRBV19 and TRBJ1-1; 9 bases are a match to TRBD1. This CDR3 has 14 amino acids. V shed 3 bases and J 10 bases; nucleotides not matched to a gene: 9. CDR1 is LNHDA and CDR2 is SQIVND in the germline V gene (reference sequence). The CDR3 nucleotides read TGTGCCAGTAGTATCCTCGGACAGGGGTTTACAGCTTTCTTT. It yields the protein CASSILGQGFTAFF.

V usage is TRBV28 and J usage is TRBJ2-3, with 7 positions matching TRBD2. Trimming removed 6 bases from V and 6 bases from J; junction bases left unmatched: 9. CDR1 is MDHEN and CDR2 is SYDVKM in the germline V gene. The CDR3 totals 14 residues. The CDR3 loop is CASSPAGFRDTQYF. Here the CDR3 DNA reads TGTGCCAGCAGCCCAGCGGGATTCCGGGATACGCAGTATTTT.

V and J are TRBV7-2 and TRBJ1-1; D is unclear. There are 11 residues in the CDR3. With 5 bases removed from V and 8 bases from J, the gap between germline ends came to 9 bases. Germline V CDR1 and CDR2: SGHTA, FQGNSA. The CDR3 DNA follows: TGTGCCAGCAGCGGATTTAAAGAAGCTTTCTTT. It is translated as CASSGFKEAFF.